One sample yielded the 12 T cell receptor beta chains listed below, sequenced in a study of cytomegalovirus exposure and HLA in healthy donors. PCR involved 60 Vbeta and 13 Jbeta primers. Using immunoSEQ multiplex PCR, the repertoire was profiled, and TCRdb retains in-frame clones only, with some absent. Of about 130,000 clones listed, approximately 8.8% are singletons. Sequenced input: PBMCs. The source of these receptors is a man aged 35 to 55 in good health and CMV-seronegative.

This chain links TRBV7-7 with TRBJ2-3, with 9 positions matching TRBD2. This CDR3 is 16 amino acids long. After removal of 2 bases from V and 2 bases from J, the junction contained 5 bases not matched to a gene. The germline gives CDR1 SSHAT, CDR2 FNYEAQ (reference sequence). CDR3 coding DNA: TGTGCCAGCAGCTTACTAGCGGGGCCGAACACAGATACGCAGTATTTT. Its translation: CASSLLAGPNTDTQYF.

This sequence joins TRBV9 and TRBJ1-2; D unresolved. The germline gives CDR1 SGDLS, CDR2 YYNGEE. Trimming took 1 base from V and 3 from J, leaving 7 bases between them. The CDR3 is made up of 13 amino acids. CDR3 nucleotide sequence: TGTGCCAGCAGCGTAACGGGAGACTATGGCTACACCTTC. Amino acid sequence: CASSVTGDYGYTF. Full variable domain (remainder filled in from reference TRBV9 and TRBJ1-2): DSGVTQTPKHLITATGQRVTLRCSPRSGDLSVYWYQQSLDQGLQFLIQYYNGEERAKGNILERFSAQQFPDLHSELNLSSLELGDSALYFCASSVTGDYGYTFGSGTRLTVV.

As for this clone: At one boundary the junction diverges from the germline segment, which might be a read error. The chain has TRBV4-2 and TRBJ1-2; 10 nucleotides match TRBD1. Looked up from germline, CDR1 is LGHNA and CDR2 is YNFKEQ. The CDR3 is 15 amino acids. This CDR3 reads CVSSYRQGARDGYTF. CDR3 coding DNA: TGTGTCAGCAGCTACAGACAGGGGGCGCGGGATGGCTACACCTTC.

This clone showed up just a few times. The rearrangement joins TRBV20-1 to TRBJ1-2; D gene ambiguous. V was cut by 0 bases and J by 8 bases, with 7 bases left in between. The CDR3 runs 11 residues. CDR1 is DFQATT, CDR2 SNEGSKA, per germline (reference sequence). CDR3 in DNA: TGCAGTGCTAGAGATTCGAGGGGCTACACCTTC. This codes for CSARDSRGYTF.

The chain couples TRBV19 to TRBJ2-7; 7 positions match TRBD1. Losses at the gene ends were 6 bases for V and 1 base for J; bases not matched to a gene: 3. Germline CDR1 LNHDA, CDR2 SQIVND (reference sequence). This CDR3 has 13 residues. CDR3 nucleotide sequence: TGTGCCAGTAGGCCGGGACAGTCCTACGAGCAGTACTTC. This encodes CASRPGQSYEQYF.

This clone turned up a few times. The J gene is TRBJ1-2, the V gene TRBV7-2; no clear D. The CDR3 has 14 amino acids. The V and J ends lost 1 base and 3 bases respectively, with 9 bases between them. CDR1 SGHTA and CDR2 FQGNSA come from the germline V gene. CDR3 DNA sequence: TGTGCCAGCAGCTTAGGGCCGCGGGACTATGGCTACACCTTC. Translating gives CASSLGPRDYGYTF.

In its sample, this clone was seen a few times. The CDR3 DNA reads TGTGCCAGTAGTACCGGGGGACAGGGTATACTGTTTTTT. Translating it yields CASSTGGQGILFF. This chain connects TRBV19 to TRBJ1-4; TRBD1 matches 9 bases. The CDR3 covers 13 residues. Per the germline V gene, CDR1 is LNHDA and CDR2 is SQIVND (reference sequence). The J segment lost 13 bases and the V segment lost 4 bases, leaving 7 bases of the junction unmatched. Together with reference TRBV19 and TRBJ1-4, the CDR3 gives the full variable domain: DGGITQSPKYLFRKEGQNVTLSCEQNLNHDAMYWYRQDPGQGLRLIYYSQIVNDFQKGDIAEGYSVSREKKESFPLTVTSAQKNPTAFYLCASSTGGQGILFFGSGTQLSVL.

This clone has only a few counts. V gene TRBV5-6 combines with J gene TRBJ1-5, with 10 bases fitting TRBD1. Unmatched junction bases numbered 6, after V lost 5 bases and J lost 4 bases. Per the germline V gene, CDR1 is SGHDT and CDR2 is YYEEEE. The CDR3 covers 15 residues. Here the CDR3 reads CASSSGTGDNQPQHF. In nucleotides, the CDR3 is TGTGCCAGCAGTTCCGGGACAGGGGATAATCAGCCCCAGCATTTT.

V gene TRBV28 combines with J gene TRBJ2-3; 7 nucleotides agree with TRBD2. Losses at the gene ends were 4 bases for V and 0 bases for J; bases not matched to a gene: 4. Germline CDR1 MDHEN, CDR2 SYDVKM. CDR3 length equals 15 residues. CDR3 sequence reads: CASSSPSGSTDTQYF. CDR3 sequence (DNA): TGTGCCAGCAGTTCCCCTAGCGGTAGCACAGATACGCAGTATTTT.

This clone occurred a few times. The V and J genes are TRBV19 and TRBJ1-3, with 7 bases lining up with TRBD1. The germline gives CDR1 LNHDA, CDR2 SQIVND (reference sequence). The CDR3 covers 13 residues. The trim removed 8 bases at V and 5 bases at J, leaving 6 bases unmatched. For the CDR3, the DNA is TGTGCCAGTGGCGGGACAGCCCGAAACACCATATATTTT. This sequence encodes CASGGTARNTIYF.

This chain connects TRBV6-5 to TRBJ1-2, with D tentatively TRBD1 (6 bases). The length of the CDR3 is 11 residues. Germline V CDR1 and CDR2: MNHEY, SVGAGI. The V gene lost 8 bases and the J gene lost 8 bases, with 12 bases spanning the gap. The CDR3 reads CASYREGGYTF. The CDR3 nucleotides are TGTGCCAGCTACAGGGAGGGAGGCTACACCTTC.

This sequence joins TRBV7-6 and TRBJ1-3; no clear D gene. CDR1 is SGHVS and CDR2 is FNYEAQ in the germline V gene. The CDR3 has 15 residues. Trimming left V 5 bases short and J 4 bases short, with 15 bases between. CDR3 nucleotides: TGTGCCAGCAGCGAGGGAGGCGCCAACGGAAACACCATATATTTT. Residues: CASSEGGANGNTIYF.